Detailed here is one T cell receptor beta chain. What it binds is unknown. This CDR3 comprises 14 residues. Germline trimming cut 5 bases from V and 2 bases from J; bases unmatched to any gene: 4. Germline assignment: CDR1 SGHVS and CDR2 FQNEAQ. The entry originates in a study of cytomegalovirus exposure and HLA in healthy donors. Study results and caveats: For most subjects, TCR beta sequences were reported to predict HLA-A and HLA-B alleles with accuracy.

A multiplex PCR was run with 60 Vbeta primers and 13 Jbeta primers. Libraries were prepared by immunoSEQ multiplex PCR; TCRdb keeps only in-frame clonotypes and omits some of them. This table has roughly 220,000 clones, 82% appearing once. This receptor was identified in a woman aged 40 to 50 in good health and CMV-seronegative. Sample: PBMCs. This chain joins TRBV7-8 and TRBJ1-1; 8 nucleotides line up with TRBD1. This chain's CDR3 is CASSATGVNTEAFF. CDR3 bases: TGTGCCAGCAGCGCGACAGGGGTAAACACTGAAGCTTTCTTT.